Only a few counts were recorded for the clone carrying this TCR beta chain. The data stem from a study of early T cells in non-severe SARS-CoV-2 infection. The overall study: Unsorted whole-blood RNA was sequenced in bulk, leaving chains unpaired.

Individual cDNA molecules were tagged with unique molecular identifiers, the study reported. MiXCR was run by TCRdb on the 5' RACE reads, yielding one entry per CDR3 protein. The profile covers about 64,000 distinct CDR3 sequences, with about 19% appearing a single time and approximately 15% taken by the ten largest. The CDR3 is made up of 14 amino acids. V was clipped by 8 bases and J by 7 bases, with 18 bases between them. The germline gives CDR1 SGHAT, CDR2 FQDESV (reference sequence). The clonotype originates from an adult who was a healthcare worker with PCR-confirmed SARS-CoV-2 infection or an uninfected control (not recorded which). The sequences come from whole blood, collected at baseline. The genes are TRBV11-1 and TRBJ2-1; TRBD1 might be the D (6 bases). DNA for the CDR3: TGTGCCAGCGGGGGCAGGAGAGTCCGGAATGAGCAGTTCTTC. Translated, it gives CASGGRRVRNEQFF.